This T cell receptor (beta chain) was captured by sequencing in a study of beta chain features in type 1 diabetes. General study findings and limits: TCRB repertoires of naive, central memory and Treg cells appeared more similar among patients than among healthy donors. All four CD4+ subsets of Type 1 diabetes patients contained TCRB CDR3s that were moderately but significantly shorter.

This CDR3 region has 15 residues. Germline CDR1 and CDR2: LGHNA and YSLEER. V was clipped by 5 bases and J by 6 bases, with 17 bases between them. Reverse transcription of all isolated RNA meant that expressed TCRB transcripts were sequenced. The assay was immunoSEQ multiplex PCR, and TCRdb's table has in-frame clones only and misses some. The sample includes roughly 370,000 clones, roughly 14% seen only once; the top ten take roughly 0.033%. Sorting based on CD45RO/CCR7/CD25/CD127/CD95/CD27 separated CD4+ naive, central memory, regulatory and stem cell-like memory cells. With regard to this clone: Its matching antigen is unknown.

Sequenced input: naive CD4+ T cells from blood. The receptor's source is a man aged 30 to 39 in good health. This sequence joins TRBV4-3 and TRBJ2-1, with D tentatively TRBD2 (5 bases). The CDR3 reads CASSTRGPWGNEQFF. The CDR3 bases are TGCGCCAGCAGCACCCGCGGGCCGTGGGGCAATGAGCAGTTCTTC.